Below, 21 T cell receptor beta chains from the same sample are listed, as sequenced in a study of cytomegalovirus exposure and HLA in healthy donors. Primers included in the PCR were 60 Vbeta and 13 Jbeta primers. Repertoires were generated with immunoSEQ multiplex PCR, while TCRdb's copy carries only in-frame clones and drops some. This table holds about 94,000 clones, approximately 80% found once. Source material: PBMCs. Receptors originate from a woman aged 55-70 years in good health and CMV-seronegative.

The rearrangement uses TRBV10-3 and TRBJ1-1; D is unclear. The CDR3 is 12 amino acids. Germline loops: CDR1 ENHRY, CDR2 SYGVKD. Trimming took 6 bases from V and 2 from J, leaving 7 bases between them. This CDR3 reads CAIRGGNTEAFF. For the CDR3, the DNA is TGTGCCATCAGAGGAGGTAACACTGAAGCTTTCTTT.

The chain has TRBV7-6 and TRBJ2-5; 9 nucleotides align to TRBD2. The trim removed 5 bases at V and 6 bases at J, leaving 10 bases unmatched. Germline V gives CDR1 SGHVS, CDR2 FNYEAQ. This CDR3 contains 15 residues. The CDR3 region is CASSPLAGGPKTQYF. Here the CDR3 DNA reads TGTGCCAGCAGCCCCCTCGCGGGGGGGCCGAAGACCCAGTACTTC. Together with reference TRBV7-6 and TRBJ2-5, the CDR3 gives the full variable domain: GAGVSQSPRYKVTKRGQDVALRCDPISGHVSLYWYRQALGQGPEFLTYFNYEAQQDKSGLPNDRFSAERPEGSISTLTIQRTEQRDSAMYRCASSPLAGGPKTQYFGPGTRLLVL.

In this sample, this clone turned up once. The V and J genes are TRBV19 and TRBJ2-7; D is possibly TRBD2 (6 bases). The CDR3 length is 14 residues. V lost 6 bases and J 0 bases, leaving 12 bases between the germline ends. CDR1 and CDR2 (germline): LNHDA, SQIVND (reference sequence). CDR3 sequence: CASSRDGSSYEQYF. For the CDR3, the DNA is TGTGCCAGTAGCCGGGACGGGAGCTCCTACGAGCAGTACTTC.

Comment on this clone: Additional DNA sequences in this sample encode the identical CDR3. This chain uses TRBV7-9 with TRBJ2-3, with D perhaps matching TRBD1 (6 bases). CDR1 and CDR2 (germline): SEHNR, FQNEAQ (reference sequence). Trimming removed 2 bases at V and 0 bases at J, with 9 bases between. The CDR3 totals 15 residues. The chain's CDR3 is CASSLSGQSTDTQYF. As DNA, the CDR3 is TGTGCCAGCAGCTTAAGTGGACAGAGCACAGATACGCAGTATTTT.

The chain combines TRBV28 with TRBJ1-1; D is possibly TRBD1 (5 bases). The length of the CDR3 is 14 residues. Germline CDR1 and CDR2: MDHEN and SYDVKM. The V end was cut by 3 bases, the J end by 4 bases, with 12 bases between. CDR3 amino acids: CASSFLQGGTEAFF. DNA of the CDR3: TGTGCCAGCAGTTTTCTTCAGGGCGGCACTGAAGCTTTCTTT.

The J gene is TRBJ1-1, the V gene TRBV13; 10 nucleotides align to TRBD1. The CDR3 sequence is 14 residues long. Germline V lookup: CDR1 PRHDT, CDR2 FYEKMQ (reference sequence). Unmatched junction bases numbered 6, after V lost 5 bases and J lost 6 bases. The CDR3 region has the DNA TGTGCCAGCAGCGCGACAGGGGGCCGCTCTGAAGCTTTCTTT. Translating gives CASSATGGRSEAFF.

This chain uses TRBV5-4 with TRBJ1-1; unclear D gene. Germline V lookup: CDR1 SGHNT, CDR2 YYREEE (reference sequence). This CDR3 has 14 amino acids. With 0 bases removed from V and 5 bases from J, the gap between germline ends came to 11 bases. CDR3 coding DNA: TGTGCCAGCAGCTTGGAGTATCGGGGAACTGAAGCTTTCTTT. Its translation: CASSLEYRGTEAFF.

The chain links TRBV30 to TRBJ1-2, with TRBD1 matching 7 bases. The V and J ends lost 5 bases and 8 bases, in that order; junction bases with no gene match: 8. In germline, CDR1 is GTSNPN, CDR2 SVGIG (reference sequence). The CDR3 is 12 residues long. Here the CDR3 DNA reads TGTGCCTGGGGGGACAGCCAAAGGGGCTACACCTTC. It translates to CAWGDSQRGYTF. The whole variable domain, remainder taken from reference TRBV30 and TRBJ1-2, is SQTIHQWPATLVQPVGSPLSLECTVEGTSNPNLYWYRQAAGRGLQLLFYSVGIGQISSEVPQNLSASRPQDRQFILSSKKLLLSDSGFYLCAWGDSQRGYTFGSGTRLTVV.

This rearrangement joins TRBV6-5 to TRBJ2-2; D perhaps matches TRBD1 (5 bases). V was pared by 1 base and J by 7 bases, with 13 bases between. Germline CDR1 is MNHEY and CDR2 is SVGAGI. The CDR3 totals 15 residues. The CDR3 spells CASSYYRQRSGELFF. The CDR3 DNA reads TGTGCCAGCAGTTACTATCGACAGAGAAGCGGGGAGCTGTTTTTT.

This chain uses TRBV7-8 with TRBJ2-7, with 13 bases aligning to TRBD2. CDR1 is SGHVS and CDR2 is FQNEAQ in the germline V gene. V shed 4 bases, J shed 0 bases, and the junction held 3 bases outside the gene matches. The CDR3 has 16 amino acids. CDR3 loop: CASSSTSGRSSYEQYF. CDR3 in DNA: TGTGCCAGCAGCTCGACTAGCGGGAGGTCCTCCTACGAGCAGTACTTC.

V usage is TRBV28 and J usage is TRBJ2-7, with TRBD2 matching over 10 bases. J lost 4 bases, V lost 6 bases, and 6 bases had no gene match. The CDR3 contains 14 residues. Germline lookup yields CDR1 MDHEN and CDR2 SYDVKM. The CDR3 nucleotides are TGTGCCAGCAGAGCTAGCGGGAGTGGATACGAGCAGTACTTC. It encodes CASRASGSGYEQYF.

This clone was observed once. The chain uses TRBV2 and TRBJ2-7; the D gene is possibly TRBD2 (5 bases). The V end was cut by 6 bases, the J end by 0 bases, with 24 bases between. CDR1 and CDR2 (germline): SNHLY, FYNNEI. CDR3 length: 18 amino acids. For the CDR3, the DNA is TGTGCCAGCAGCGGGGAGAAACAGCCAAAAAAGAGCTCCTACGAGCAGTACTTC. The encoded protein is CASSGEKQPKKSSYEQYF.

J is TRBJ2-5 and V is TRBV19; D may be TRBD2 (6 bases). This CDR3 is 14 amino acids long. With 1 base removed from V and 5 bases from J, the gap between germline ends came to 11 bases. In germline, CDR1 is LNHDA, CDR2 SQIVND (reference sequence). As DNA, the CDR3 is TGTGCCAGTAGTATAGTCTCAGCGGGTGAGACCCAGTACTTC. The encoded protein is CASSIVSAGETQYF. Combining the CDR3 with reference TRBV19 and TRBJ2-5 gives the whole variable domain DGGITQSPKYLFRKEGQNVTLSCEQNLNHDAMYWYRQDPGQGLRLIYYSQIVNDFQKGDIAEGYSVSREKKESFPLTVTSAQKNPTAFYLCASSIVSAGETQYFGPGTRLLVL.

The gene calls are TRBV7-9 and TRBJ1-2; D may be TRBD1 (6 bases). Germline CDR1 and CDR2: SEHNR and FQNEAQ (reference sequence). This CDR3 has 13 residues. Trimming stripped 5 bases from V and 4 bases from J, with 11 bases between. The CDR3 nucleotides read TGTGCCAGCAGCCCCGAGGGGGTCTATGGCTACACCTTC. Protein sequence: CASSPEGVYGYTF.

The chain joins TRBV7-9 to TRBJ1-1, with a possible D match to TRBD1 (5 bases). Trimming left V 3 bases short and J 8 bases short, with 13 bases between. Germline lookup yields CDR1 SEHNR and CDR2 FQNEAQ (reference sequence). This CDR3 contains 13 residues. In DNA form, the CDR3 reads TGTGCCAGCAGCTTGGACACAAGAATCGAAGCTTTCTTT. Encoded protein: CASSLDTRIEAFF.

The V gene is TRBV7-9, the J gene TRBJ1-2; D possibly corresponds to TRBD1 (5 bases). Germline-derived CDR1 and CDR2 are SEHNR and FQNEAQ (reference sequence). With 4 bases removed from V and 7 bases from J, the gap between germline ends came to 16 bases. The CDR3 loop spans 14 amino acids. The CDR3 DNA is TGTGCCAGCAGCTCTCCCAGGGTTGTGAGTGGCTACACCTTC. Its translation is CASSSPRVVSGYTF.

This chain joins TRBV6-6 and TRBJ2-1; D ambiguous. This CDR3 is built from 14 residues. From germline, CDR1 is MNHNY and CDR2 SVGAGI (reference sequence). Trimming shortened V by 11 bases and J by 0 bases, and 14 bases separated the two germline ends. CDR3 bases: TGTGCCGCCCAACACACAACCTCCTACAATGAGCAGTTCTTC. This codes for CAAQHTTSYNEQFF.

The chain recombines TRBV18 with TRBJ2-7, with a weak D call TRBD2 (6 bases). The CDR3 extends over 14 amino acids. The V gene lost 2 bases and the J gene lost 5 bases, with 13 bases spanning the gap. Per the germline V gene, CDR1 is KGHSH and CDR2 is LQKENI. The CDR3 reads CASSPSQGGDEQYF. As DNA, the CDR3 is TGTGCCAGCTCACCATCCCAGGGAGGCGACGAGCAGTACTTC.

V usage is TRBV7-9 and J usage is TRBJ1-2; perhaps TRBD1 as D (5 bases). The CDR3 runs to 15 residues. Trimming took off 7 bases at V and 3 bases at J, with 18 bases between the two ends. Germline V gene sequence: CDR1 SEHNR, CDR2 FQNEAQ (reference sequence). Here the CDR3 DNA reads TGTGCCAGCACCCCAGGCTGGGGGGGGGACTATGGCTACACCTTC. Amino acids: CASTPGWGGDYGYTF.

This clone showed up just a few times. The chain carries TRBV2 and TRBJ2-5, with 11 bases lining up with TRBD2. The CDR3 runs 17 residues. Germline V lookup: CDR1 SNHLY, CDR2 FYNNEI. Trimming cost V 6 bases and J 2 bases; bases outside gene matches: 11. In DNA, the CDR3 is TGTGCCAGCAGGTTAGGCCCGAGGACTAGCGGGCAAGAGACCCAGTACTTC. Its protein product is CASRLGPRTSGQETQYF.

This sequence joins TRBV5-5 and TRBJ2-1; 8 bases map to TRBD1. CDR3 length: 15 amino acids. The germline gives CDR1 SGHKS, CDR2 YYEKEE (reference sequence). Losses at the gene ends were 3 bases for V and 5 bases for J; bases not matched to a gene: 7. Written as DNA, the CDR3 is TGTGCCAGCAGCTATCGCGGACAGGGAAACAATGAGCAGTTCTTC. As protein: CASSYRGQGNNEQFF.